The 11 T cell receptor beta chains listed next were all sequenced from one sample in a study of blood T cell repertoires in COVID-19. The method was immunoSEQ multiplex PCR; TCRdb's version includes in-frame clones alone and lacks a portion of them. The repertoire holds some 66,000 clones, with 88% as singletons. The source material was peripheral blood. These receptors came from a woman aged 55-70 years with acute or convalescent COVID-19.

CDR3 protein: CASRDSERGDTQYF. CDR3 nucleotide sequence: TGTGCCAGTAGGGACTCGGAGAGGGGGGATACGCAGTATTTT. This rearrangement joins TRBV19 to TRBJ2-3; tentatively, D is TRBD1 (6 bases). The CDR3 covers 14 residues. V gave up 6 bases and J gave up 6 bases, with 16 bases separating them. CDR1 LNHDA and CDR2 SQIVND come from the germline V gene (reference sequence).

V usage is TRBV30 and J usage is TRBJ1-5; D gene ambiguous. The germline V gene has CDR1 GTSNPN and CDR2 SVGIG (reference sequence). The germline V and J ends were trimmed by 5 bases and 3 bases, with 11 bases remaining between them. The CDR3 consists of 13 residues. DNA for the CDR3: TGTGCCTGGGGCCCCGATGCCAATCAGCCCCAGCATTTT. Amino acids: CAWGPDANQPQHF.

The V and J genes are TRBV5-4 and TRBJ2-1; D call uncertain. CDR3 length: 15 residues. Trimming left V 0 bases short and J 0 bases short, with 7 bases between. Germline CDR1 SGHNT, CDR2 YYREEE (reference sequence). The CDR3 bases are TGTGCCAGCAGCTTGGTCTTGAGCTCCTACAATGAGCAGTTCTTC. It encodes CASSLVLSSYNEQFF.

The genes are TRBV9 and TRBJ1-1, with a tentative D call TRBD1 (6 bases). This CDR3 is 13 amino acids long. Germline CDR1 reads SGDLS; CDR2 reads YYNGEE. V was clipped by 6 bases and J by 4 bases, with 13 bases between them. The CDR3 nucleotides are TGTGCCAGCACCCGACAGGTGGGCACTGAAGCTTTCTTT. It specifies CASTRQVGTEAFF.

V gene TRBV7-9 combines with J gene TRBJ2-7, with 7 bases lining up with TRBD1. The CDR3 contains 15 residues. Germline CDR1 reads SEHNR; CDR2 reads FQNEAQ (reference sequence). The ends lost 1 base at V and 0 bases at J; junction bases unmatched: 3. This CDR3 reads CASSLEGASSYEQYV. The CDR3 coding sequence is TGTGCCAGCAGCTTAGAGGGGGCTAGCTCCTACGAGCAGTACGTC.

The chain uses TRBV6-5 and TRBJ2-5, with 9 bases matching TRBD1. CDR1 is MNHEY, CDR2 SVGAGI, per germline. The CDR3 length is 13 residues. V trimming: 8 bases; J trimming: 10 bases; junction bases outside the gene matches: 11. The CDR3: CASLGQGLEGQYF. CDR3 in DNA: TGTGCCAGCTTGGGACAGGGTCTCGAAGGCCAGTACTTC.

This clone came up a few times. The chain combines TRBV10-3 with TRBJ1-2, with TRBD1 identical over 10 bases. This CDR3 is 14 amino acids long. Unmatched junction bases numbered 3, after V lost 6 bases and J lost 2 bases. Germline loops: CDR1 ENHRY, CDR2 SYGVKD. CDR3 region: CAISGTGENYGYTF. In DNA form, the CDR3 reads TGTGCCATCAGCGGGACAGGGGAGAACTATGGCTACACCTTC.

The chain combines TRBV5-5 with TRBJ1-2, with 7 nucleotides matching TRBD1. V was clipped by 0 bases and J by 2 bases; unmatched bases: 7. Per the germline V gene, CDR1 is SGHKS and CDR2 is YYEKEE (reference sequence). The CDR3 is made up of 16 amino acids. The chain's CDR3 is CASSLEARGLNYGYTF. The CDR3 nucleotides are TGTGCCAGCAGCTTGGAGGCCAGGGGGTTAAACTATGGCTACACCTTC.

The gene calls are TRBV28 and TRBJ1-2; TRBD1 is a possible D gene (5 bases). V lost 3 bases, J lost 8 bases, and 10 bases lay in between. There are 12 residues in the CDR3. Germline V CDR1 and CDR2: MDHEN, SYDVKM. Here the CDR3 reads CASSFGAGGYTF. The CDR3 DNA reads as TGTGCCAGCAGTTTTGGGGCGGGAGGCTACACCTTC.

J is TRBJ2-4 and V is TRBV7-2, with TRBD1 identical over 9 bases. Germline values: CDR1 SGHTA, CDR2 FQGNSA. This CDR3 contains 14 residues. Losses at the gene ends were 6 bases for V and 7 bases for J; bases not matched to a gene: 7. CDR3 nucleotide sequence: TGTGCCAGCAGATCCTACAGGGGGCCGAACATTCAGTACTTC. Translating it yields CASRSYRGPNIQYF. Complete variable domain (other parts from reference TRBV7-2 and TRBJ2-4): GAGVSQSPSNKVTEKGKDVELRCDPISGHTALYWYRQSLGQGLEFLIYFQGNSAPDKSGLPSDRFSAERTGGSVSTLTIQRTQQEDSAVYLCASRSYRGPNIQYFGAGTRLSVL.

This sequence joins TRBV9 and TRBJ2-3; 14 nucleotides match TRBD2. Germline V gene lookup returns CDR1 SGDLS and CDR2 YYNGEE. With 4 bases clipped from V and 2 bases from J, the junction kept 3 bases outside the gene matches. The CDR3 is 16 amino acids. CDR3 loop: CASSMGLAGVTDTQYF. CDR3 coding DNA: TGTGCCAGCAGCATGGGACTAGCGGGAGTCACAGATACGCAGTATTTT. The whole variable domain, filled in from reference TRBV9 and TRBJ2-3, reads DSGVTQTPKHLITATGQRVTLRCSPRSGDLSVYWYQQSLDQGLQFLIQYYNGEERAKGNILERFSAQQFPDLHSELNLSSLELGDSALYFCASSMGLAGVTDTQYFGPGTRLTVL.